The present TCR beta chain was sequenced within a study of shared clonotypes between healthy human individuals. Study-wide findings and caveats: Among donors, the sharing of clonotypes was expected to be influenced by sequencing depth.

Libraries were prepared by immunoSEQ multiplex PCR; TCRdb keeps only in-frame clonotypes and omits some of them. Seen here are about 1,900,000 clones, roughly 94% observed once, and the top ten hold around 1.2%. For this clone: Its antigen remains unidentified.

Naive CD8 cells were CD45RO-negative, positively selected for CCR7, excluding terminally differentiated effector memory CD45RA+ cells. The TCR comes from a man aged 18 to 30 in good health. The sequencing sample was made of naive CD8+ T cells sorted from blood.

For the CDR3, the DNA is TGTGCCAGCAGTTACCATAGGTGGGACGGCTACACCTTC. Its translation is CASSYHRWDGYTF. The V call is TRBV6-5, the J call TRBJ1-2; possible D gene TRBD1, 5 bases. There are 13 residues in the CDR3. Trimming stripped 2 bases from V and 8 bases from J, with 12 bases between. Germline V gene data show CDR1 as MNHEY and CDR2 as SVGAGI.